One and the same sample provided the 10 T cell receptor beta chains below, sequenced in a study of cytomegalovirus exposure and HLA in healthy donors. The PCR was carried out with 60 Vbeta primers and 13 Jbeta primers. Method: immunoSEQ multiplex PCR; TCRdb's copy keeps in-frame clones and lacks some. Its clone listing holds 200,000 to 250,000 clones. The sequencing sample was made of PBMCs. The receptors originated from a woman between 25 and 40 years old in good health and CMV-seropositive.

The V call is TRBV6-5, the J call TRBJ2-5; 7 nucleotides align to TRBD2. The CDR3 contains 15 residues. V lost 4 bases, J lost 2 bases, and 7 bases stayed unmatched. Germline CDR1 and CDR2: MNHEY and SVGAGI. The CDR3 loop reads CASSSRGAGQETQYF. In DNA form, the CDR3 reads TGTGCCAGCAGTTCCCGAGGAGCGGGGCAAGAGACCCAGTACTTC.

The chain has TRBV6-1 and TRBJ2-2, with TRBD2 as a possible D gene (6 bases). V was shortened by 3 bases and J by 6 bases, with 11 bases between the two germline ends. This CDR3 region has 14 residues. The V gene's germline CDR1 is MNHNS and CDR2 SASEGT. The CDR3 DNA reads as TGTGCCAGCAGTGACCGGGGGATGGCCGGGGAGCTGTTTTTT. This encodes CASSDRGMAGELFF.

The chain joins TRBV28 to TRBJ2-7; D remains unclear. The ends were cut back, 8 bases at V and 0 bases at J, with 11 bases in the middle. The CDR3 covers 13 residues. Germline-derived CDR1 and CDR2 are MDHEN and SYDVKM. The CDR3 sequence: CASDGSSSYEQYF. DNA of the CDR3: TGTGCCAGCGACGGGTCTAGCTCCTACGAGCAGTACTTC. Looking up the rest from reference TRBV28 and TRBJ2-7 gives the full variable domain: DVKVTQSSRYLVKRTGEKVFLECVQDMDHENMFWYRQDPGLGLRLIYFSYDVKMKEKGDIPEGYSVSREKKERFSLILESASTNQTSMYLCASDGSSSYEQYFGPGTRLTVT.

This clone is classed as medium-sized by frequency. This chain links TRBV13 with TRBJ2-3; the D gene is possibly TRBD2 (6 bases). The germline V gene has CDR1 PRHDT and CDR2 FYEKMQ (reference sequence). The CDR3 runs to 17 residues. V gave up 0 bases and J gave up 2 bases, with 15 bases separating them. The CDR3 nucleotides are TGTGCCAGCAGCTTAGGCCCTAGGCGGGAAACCACAGATACGCAGTATTTT. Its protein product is CASSLGPRRETTDTQYF.

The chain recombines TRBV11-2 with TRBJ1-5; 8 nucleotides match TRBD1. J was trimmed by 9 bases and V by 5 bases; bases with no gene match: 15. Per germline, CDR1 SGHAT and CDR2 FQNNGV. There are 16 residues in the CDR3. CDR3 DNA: TGTGCCAGCAGCGACCAAACGGGACAGGTCCTCGGGCCCCAGCATTTT. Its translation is CASSDQTGQVLGPQHF.

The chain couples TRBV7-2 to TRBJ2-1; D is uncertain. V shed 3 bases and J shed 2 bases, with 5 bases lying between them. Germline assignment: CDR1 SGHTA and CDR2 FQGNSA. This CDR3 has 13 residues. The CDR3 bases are TGTGCCAGCAGCTTTCTCGCCTACAATGAGCAGTTCTTC. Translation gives CASSFLAYNEQFF.

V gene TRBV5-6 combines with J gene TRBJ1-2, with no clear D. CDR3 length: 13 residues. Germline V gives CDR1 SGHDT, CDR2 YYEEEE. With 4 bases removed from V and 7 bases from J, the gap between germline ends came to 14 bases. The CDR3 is CASSLGRAGGYTF. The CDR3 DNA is TGTGCCAGCAGCCTCGGTCGCGCGGGTGGCTACACCTTC. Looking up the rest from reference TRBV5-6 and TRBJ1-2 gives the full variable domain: DAGVTQSPTHLIKTRGQQVTLRCSPKSGHDTVSWYQQALGQGPQFIFQYYEEEERQRGNFPDRFSGHQFPNYSSELNVNALLLGDSALYLCASSLGRAGGYTFGSGTRLTVV.

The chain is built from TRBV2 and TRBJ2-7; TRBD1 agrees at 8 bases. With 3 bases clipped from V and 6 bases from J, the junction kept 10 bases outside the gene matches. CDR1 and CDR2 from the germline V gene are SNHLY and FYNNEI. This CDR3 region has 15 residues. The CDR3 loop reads CASSDWRQGAGEQYF. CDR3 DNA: TGTGCCAGCAGTGATTGGAGGCAGGGGGCAGGCGAGCAGTACTTC. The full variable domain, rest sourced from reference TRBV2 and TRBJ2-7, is EPEVTQTPSHQVTQMGQEVILRCVPISNHLYFYWYRQILGQKVEFLVSFYNNEISEKSEIFDDQFSVERPDGSNFTLKIRSTKLEDSAMYFCASSDWRQGAGEQYFGPGTRLTVT.

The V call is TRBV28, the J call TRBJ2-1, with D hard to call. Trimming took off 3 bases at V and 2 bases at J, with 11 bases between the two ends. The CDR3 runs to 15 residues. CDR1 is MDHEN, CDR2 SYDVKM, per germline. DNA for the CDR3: TGTGCCAGCAGTTTTTCAAGGAGTCCCTACAATGAGCAGTTCTTC. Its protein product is CASSFSRSPYNEQFF.

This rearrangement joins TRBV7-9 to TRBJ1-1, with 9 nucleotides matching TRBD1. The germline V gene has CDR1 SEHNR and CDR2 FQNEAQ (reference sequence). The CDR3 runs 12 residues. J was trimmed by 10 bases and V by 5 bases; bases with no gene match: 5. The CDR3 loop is CASSQDRGRAFF. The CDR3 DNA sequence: TGTGCCAGCAGCCAGGACAGGGGTAGAGCTTTCTTT. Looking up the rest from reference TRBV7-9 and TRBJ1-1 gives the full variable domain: DTGVSQNPRHKITKRGQNVTFRCDPISEHNRLYWYRQTLGQGPEFLTYFQNEAQLEKSRLLSDRFSAERPKGSFSTLEIQRTEQGDSAMYLCASSQDRGRAFFGQGTRLTVV.